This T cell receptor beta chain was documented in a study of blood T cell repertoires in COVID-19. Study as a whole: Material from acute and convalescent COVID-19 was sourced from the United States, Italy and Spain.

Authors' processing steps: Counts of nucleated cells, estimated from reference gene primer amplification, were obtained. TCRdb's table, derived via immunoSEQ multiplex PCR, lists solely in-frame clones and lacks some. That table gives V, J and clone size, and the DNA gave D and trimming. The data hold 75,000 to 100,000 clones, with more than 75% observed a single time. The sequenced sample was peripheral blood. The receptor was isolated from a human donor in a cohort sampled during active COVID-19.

CDR3 nucleotides: TGTGCCAGCAGTGCAACAGGGGGCAGAGAGACCCAGTACTTC. This translates into CASSATGGRETQYF. The rearrangement uses TRBV6-2 or TRBV6-3 and TRBJ2-5; 9 nucleotides align to TRBD1. V was pared by 5 bases and J by 4 bases, with 5 bases of the junction left unmatched. This CDR3 comprises 14 residues. Per germline, CDR1 MNHEY and CDR2 SVGEGT.